The clone carrying this T cell receptor beta chain has at least ten counts. Its antigen is not identified. The data belong to a study of T cells in Graves' hyperthyroidism and ophthalmopathy. Study background: Once the initial diagnosis was made, peripheral blood was obtained before any treatment. Points from the study as a whole: Most clonotypes expanded in thyroid above 0.001 were likewise present in blood.

The investigators amplified TCR beta CDR3 regions from RNA transcripts. First-round RT-PCR targeting the TCR CDR3 was performed with the HTBI primer set. TCRdb re-analysed the multiplex PCR reads in MiXCR, keeping a single row per CDR3 protein. In the table there are around 440,000 distinct CDR3 sequences, less than 20% of which are singletons. From germline, CDR1 is SGHTA and CDR2 FQGNSA. This CDR3 spans 16 amino acids. V lost 3 bases and J lost 3, with 17 bases in between. The sequence came from a woman younger than 35 with Graves' hyperthyroidism. The specimen sequenced was blood. The gene calls are TRBV7-2 and TRBJ2-5; tentatively, D is TRBD1 or TRBD2 (7 bases each). CDR3 bases: TGTGCCAGCAGCTTGATCGGGGAGGGGGCCAAAGAGACCCAGTACTTC. Its translation is CASSLIGEGAKETQYF.